This TCR beta chain is from a study of breast tumors, draining lymph nodes, adjacent tissues. General observations from the study: That most tumor T cells come from lymph nodes remained unproven. Tumors had less TCR diversity than lymph nodes, more than nontumor tissue. The data were judged consistent with most tumor T cells coming from lymph node and expanding in tumor. Luminal-like breast cancer showed significantly higher tumor–nontumor repertoire similarity than basal-like.

The V gene's germline CDR1 is MNHEY and CDR2 SMNVEV (reference sequence). The length of the CDR3 is 13 residues. The V end was cut by 0 bases, the J end by 3 bases, with 6 bases between. On this clonotype itself: The antigen is undetermined.

TCRdb fed the multiplex PCR reads into MiXCR, producing one record per CDR3 protein. In the table there are approximately 230,000 distinct CDR3 sequences, under 35% of which are singletons. Breast cancer patients provided tissue from their axillary draining lymph nodes. Sample: axillary lymph node tissue. The clonotype was recovered from a female donor with breast cancer. Some clones in this sample may be carry-over from other donors' samples. The V and J genes are TRBV27 and TRBJ2-7; D call uncertain. The CDR3 DNA reads as TGTGCCAGCAGTTTATCCGGCAACTACGAGCAGTACTTC. Translated, it gives CASSLSGNYEQYF.